The 23 T cell receptor beta chains below all came from one sample that was sequenced in a study of graft-versus-host responses after intestinal transplantation. Produced via immunoSEQ multiplex PCR; TCRdb's table is partial and in-frame only. The table shows more than 85,000 clones, with about nine tenths occurring only once. Their recognized antigens are unknown. Sequencing was performed on unstimulated CD8+ T cells sorted from spleen or lymph node cells, taken before transplant. The receptors come from a human donor who was the organ donor for an intestinal transplant.

This rearrangement joins TRBV28 to TRBJ2-1; TRBD2 aligns across 13 bases. The CDR3 runs to 16 residues. Germline V CDR1 and CDR2: MDHEN, SYDVKM. V shed 7 bases and J 6 bases; nucleotides not matched to a gene: 9. The CDR3 DNA sequence: TGTGCCAGCACCTTCCCGGGACTAGCGGGGTTCAATGAGCAGTTCTTC. It specifies CASTFPGLAGFNEQFF.

The chain joins TRBV2 to TRBJ2-1, with a weak D call TRBD1 (6 bases). The CDR3 sequence is 16 residues long. V shed 6 bases and J shed 6 bases, with 21 bases lying between them. The germline gives CDR1 SNHLY, CDR2 FYNNEI. The CDR3 bases are TGTGCCAGCAGCCTTGGACAGACTTTCCGTCTCAATGAGCAGTTCTTC. Its translation is CASSLGQTFRLNEQFF.

V and J are TRBV5-8 and TRBJ1-3; D perhaps matches TRBD1 (5 bases). The germline V and J ends were trimmed by 0 bases and 0 bases, with 7 bases remaining between them. This CDR3 contains 15 residues. Germline V lookup: CDR1 SGHTS, CDR2 YDEGEE. CDR3 protein: CASSLGQISGNTIYF. In nucleotides, the CDR3 is TGTGCCAGCAGCTTGGGACAGATCTCTGGAAACACCATATATTTT.

In its sample, this clone was seen once. This rearrangement joins TRBV10-3 to TRBJ2-3; 13 nucleotides align to TRBD2. The CDR3 totals 20 residues. V trimming: 2 bases; J trimming: 4 bases; junction bases outside the gene matches: 15. Per the germline V gene, CDR1 is ENHRY and CDR2 is SYGVKD. The DNA for the CDR3 is TGTGCCATCAGTGAGCGGGGACTAGCGGGGCTTTGGGAGGGTCCAGATACGCAGTATTTT. Protein sequence: CAISERGLAGLWEGPDTQYF.

The rearrangement uses TRBV7-6 and TRBJ1-2; TRBD1 matches at 11 bases. V gave up 2 bases and J gave up 4 bases; unmatched junction bases: 18. This CDR3 has 20 amino acids. Germline-derived CDR1 and CDR2 are SGHVS and FNYEAQ. The CDR3 reads CASSLNFFSRDRGIPYGYTF. In DNA form, the CDR3 reads TGTGCCAGCAGCTTAAACTTTTTTTCCCGGGACAGGGGGATACCCTATGGCTACACCTTC. Filled out from reference TRBV7-6 and TRBJ1-2, the complete variable domain reads GAGVSQSPRYKVTKRGQDVALRCDPISGHVSLYWYRQALGQGPEFLTYFNYEAQQDKSGLPNDRFSAERPEGSISTLTIQRTEQRDSAMYRCASSLNFFSRDRGIPYGYTFGSGTRLTVV.

The chain combines TRBV4-1 with TRBJ2-3; the match to TRBD2 covers 7 bases. The germline V gene encodes CDR1 MGHRA and CDR2 YSYEKL. The CDR3 is 16 amino acids. V dropped 4 bases and J dropped 4; count of bases not matched to a gene: 11. The CDR3 sequence: CASSLLWGGDPDTQYF. CDR3 bases: TGCGCCAGCAGCCTTCTTTGGGGGGGGGACCCAGATACGCAGTATTTT.

The chain couples TRBV5-6 to TRBJ2-5, with a possible D match to TRBD2 (5 bases). This CDR3 region has 12 residues. V gave up 0 bases and J gave up 7 bases, with 7 bases separating them. Germline CDR1 and CDR2: SGHDT and YYEEEE. CDR3 coding DNA: TGTGCCAGCAGCTTGGGGGCGGGGACCCAGTACTTC. This translates into CASSLGAGTQYF.

In this sample, this clone turned up a few times. The CDR3 sequence is CASSLWDKGYQPQHF. The CDR3 region has the DNA TGTGCCAGCAGCTTGTGGGACAAGGGCTATCAGCCCCAGCATTTT. The chain combines TRBV5-6 with TRBJ1-5, with D possibly being TRBD1 (6 bases). The CDR3 covers 15 residues. The ends were cut back, 1 base at V and 5 bases at J, with 13 bases in the middle. Germline V gene data show CDR1 as SGHDT and CDR2 as YYEEEE.

CDR3 DNA sequence: TGTGCCAGCAGTTTAAATTACAGGACAACTGAAGCTTTCTTT. Protein product: CASSLNYRTTEAFF. The chain couples TRBV28 to TRBJ1-1, with D maybe TRBD1 (5 bases). Deletions cut 2 bases from V and 5 bases from J, with 12 bases between. Germline CDR1 is MDHEN and CDR2 is SYDVKM. The CDR3 consists of 14 residues.

The rearrangement joins TRBV4-1 to TRBJ2-5, with a tentative D call TRBD1 (6 bases). Trimming cost V 3 bases and J 2 bases, with 13 bases left between them. Looked up from germline, CDR1 is MGHRA and CDR2 is YSYEKL. The CDR3 has 15 residues. CDR3 nucleotides: TGCGCCAGCAGCCAGAGTCACAGGGAACAAGAGACCCAGTACTTC. Translated: CASSQSHREQETQYF.

DNA for the CDR3: TGTGCCAAAACCCCAGAAGTTTCGCGGGTTTACAGACCCTTAGCCAAAAACATTCAGTACTTC. Amino acids: CAKTPEVSRVYRPLAKNIQYF. The chain is built from TRBV12-5 and TRBJ2-4; weak D call: TRBD2 (5 bases). Germline V lookup: CDR1 LGHNT, CDR2 FRNRAP. The CDR3 is 21 amino acids. Full variable domain (remainder filled in from reference TRBV12-5 and TRBJ2-4): DARVTQTPRHKVTEMGQEVTMRCQPILGHNTVFWYRQTMMQGLELLAYFRNRAPLDDSGMPKDRFSAEMPDATLATLKIQPSEPRDSAVYFCAKTPEVSRVYRPLAKNIQYFGAGTRLSVL.

The rearrangement joins TRBV4-1 to TRBJ1-2, with unresolved D. The CDR3 runs 14 residues. V was cut by 0 bases and J by 1 base, with 6 bases left in between. CDR1 is MGHRA and CDR2 is YSYEKL in the germline V gene. In DNA, the CDR3 is TGCGCCAGCAGCCAAGATGGAGATAACTATGGCTACACCTTC. Its protein is CASSQDGDNYGYTF.

The chain is built from TRBV7-9 and TRBJ2-7; D is uncertain. This CDR3 has 11 residues. V was cut by 4 bases and J by 2 bases, with 3 bases left in between. Germline V CDR1 and CDR2: SEHNR, FQNEAQ (reference sequence). CDR3 protein: CASSSAYEQYF. Written as DNA, the CDR3 is TGTGCCAGCAGCTCCGCCTACGAGCAGTACTTC.

The chain has TRBV7-8 and TRBJ1-5; 9 nucleotides line up with TRBD1. The CDR3 consists of 13 residues. Germline V gene lookup returns CDR1 SGHVS and CDR2 FQNEAQ. The V and J ends lost 5 bases and 7 bases, in that order; junction bases with no gene match: 3. CDR3 protein: CASSLGQGQPQHF. In nucleotides, the CDR3 is TGTGCCAGCAGCCTGGGACAGGGCCAGCCCCAGCATTTT.

This clone was observed a handful of times. The V call is TRBV6-5, the J call TRBJ2-6; a possible D gene is TRBD2 (6 bases). V was cut by 5 bases and J by 4 bases, with 12 bases left in between. Germline assignment: CDR1 MNHEY and CDR2 SVGAGI. The CDR3 extends over 15 amino acids. The CDR3 DNA follows: TGTGCCAGCAGTGCTGGGGACTCCGGGGCCAACGTCCTGACTTTC. The encoded protein is CASSAGDSGANVLTF.

V and J are TRBV6-6 and TRBJ2-1, with TRBD1 identical over 9 bases. The germline CDR1 and CDR2 sequences are MNHNY and SVGAGI (reference sequence). CDR3 length: 13 amino acids. V trimming: 8 bases; J trimming: 5 bases; junction bases outside the gene matches: 4. The CDR3 DNA is TGTGCCAGCTTCGGACAGGGGCACAATGAGCAGTTCTTC. Protein: CASFGQGHNEQFF.

The genes are TRBV29-1 and TRBJ2-7, with TRBD1 matching 7 bases. The CDR3 sequence is 13 residues long. J was trimmed by 2 bases and V by 8 bases; bases with no gene match: 9. Germline CDR1 reads SQVTM; CDR2 reads ANQGSEA. In DNA, the CDR3 is TGCAGCACTAGACAGGGTGTTCCCTACGAGCAGTACTTC. Translation: CSTRQGVPYEQYF.

The rearrangement uses TRBV6-5 and TRBJ2-7, with 9 bases lining up with TRBD2. This CDR3 spans 14 amino acids. Germline assignment: CDR1 MNHEY and CDR2 SVGAGI. V was pared by 6 bases and J by 6 bases, with 9 bases of the junction left unmatched. CDR3 DNA: TGTGCCAGCAGACCCCCGGGACTAGCATCCGAGCAGTACTTC. Translating it yields CASRPPGLASEQYF.

V usage is TRBV13 and J usage is TRBJ2-1, with 9 bases aligning to TRBD2. The junction had 12 bases not matched to a gene; V was cut back by 2 bases and J by 4 bases. CDR3 length equals 18 residues. The germline CDR1 and CDR2 sequences are PRHDT and FYEKMQ (reference sequence). CDR3 sequence: CASSLFFVEREAYNEQFF. CDR3 sequence (DNA): TGTGCCAGCAGCTTATTCTTTGTGGAGCGGGAGGCTTACAATGAGCAGTTCTTC.

This clone occurred a few times. Other DNA sequences in the sample encode the same CDR3. The chain has TRBV5-6 and TRBJ2-7, with no clear D. Germline lookup yields CDR1 SGHDT and CDR2 YYEEEE. V was pared by 0 bases and J by 0 bases, with 4 bases between. The CDR3 has 13 residues. The CDR3 loop is CASSLGSSYEQYF. DNA for the CDR3: TGTGCCAGCAGCTTGGGGAGCTCCTACGAGCAGTACTTC.

This chain links TRBV10-1 with TRBJ2-5; 7 bases are a match to TRBD2. Per the germline V gene, CDR1 is WNHNN and CDR2 is SYGVQD (reference sequence). The V and J ends lost 3 bases and 4 bases, in that order; junction bases with no gene match: 11. The CDR3 consists of 16 residues. CDR3 amino acids: CASSDSGTTVTETQYF. The CDR3, as DNA: TGCGCCAGCAGTGATTCCGGGACTACCGTTACAGAGACCCAGTACTTC.

The chain joins TRBV9 to TRBJ1-1; TRBD1 matches 7 bases. V dropped 8 bases and J dropped 4; count of bases not matched to a gene: 8. The CDR3 covers 13 residues. CDR1 and CDR2 from the germline V gene are SGDLS and YYNGEE. Here the CDR3 DNA reads TGTGCCAGTAGAACAGGGGTTGGCACTGAAGCTTTCTTT. Residues: CASRTGVGTEAFF.

This sequence joins TRBV19 and TRBJ1-6; D call uncertain. Germline V gene lookup returns CDR1 LNHDA and CDR2 SQIVND (reference sequence). Between the trimmed V and J ends, which lost 7 bases and 7 bases, there was a span of 14 bases. The CDR3 extends over 14 amino acids. The CDR3 spells CASIGTENNSPLHF. DNA of the CDR3: TGTGCCAGTATTGGTACAGAAAACAATTCACCCCTCCACTTT.